This TCR beta chain originates from a study of OX40 agonist ivuxolimab in advanced cancers. General study points: Dosing at 0.1 to 3.0 mg/kg was accompanied by clonal expansion of CD4+ and CD8+ blood T cells by week 6.

Generated by immunoSEQ multiplex PCR, the TCRdb table keeps only in-frame clones and is missing some. The repertoire holds about 79,000 clones, with about 91% as singletons. This CDR3 region has 11 residues. V trimming: 5 bases; J trimming: 5 bases; junction bases outside the gene matches: 3. Germline assignment: CDR1 DFQATT and CDR2 SNEGSKA (reference sequence). Notes on this clone: Its target is unknown.

Sequencing was performed on CD4+ or CD8+ T cells sorted from blood, taken in a trial of the OX40 agonist ivuxolimab. The V gene is TRBV20-1, the J gene TRBJ2-7; 7 positions match TRBD1. This TCR came from an adult with an advanced solid tumor such as melanoma, head and neck, liver or kidney cancer. The CDR3 nucleotides read TGCAGTGCTGACAGGGTCCACGAGCAGTACTTC. It yields the protein CSADRVHEQYF.